Listed below are T cell receptor beta chains from one sample, sequenced in a study of vaccination effects on CD4 cells after COVID-19. Which antigens these TCRs recognize remains unknown. TCRdb's table, derived via immunoSEQ multiplex PCR, lists solely in-frame clones and lacks some. The table records roughly 45,000 clones, around 76% of them present only once. This material consisted of CD4+ T cells from PBMCs cultured with SARS-CoV-2 spike peptides, taken before COVID-19 vaccination. Source of these receptors: a human donor who received a COVID-19 vaccine. The CDR3 runs from the conserved cysteine through the conserved F or W. The D gene is left open where the match is weak. The listing skips clone size in some rows; elsewhere it reads once, few, many or a size class.

V	size	D	J	DNA	CDR3
TRBV20-1	NA	NA	TRBJ2-4	TGCAGTGCTGTTAGCGGGACAGACCAGTACTTC	CSAVSGTDQYF
TRBV7-3	once	NA	TRBJ1-6	TGTGCCAGCAGCTTAGGTCAGAGTAATTCACCCCTCCACTTT	CASSLGQSNSPLHF
TRBV2	NA	NA	TRBJ2-5	TGTGCCAGCAGTACCTTTGGGGCAGGGCAAGAGACCCAGTACTTC	CASSTFGAGQETQYF
TRBV5-6	once	NA	TRBJ1-1	TGTGCCAGCAGCGGGCAGACAGAAAACACTGAAGCTTTCTTT	CASSGQTENTEAFF
TRBV5-1	NA	TRBD2	TRBJ2-1	TGCGCCAGCAGCGCTCCGGGACTAGCGGGGGCGGGTGAGCAGTTCTTC	CASSAPGLAGAGEQFF
TRBV5-1	once	NA	TRBJ2-3	TGCGCCAGCAGGCGGGACACCAGCACAGATACGCAGTATTTT	CASRRDTSTDTQYF
TRBV7-6	NA	TRBD1	TRBJ2-3	TGTGCCAGCAGCTTAGGTCTGGGACAGAGCACAGATACGCAGTATTTT	CASSLGLGQSTDTQYF
TRBV10-1	NA	NA	TRBJ2-3	TGCGCTAGCAGTGAGTGGGGCCACAGCACAGATACGCAGTATTTT	CASSEWGHSTDTQYF
TRBV18	NA	TRBD1	TRBJ1-2	TGTGCCAGCTCATCCTCAGGGGGCCCGACCTATGGCTACACCTTC	CASSSSGGPTYGYTF
TRBV3-1/TRBV3-2	NA	NA	TRBJ2-6	TGTGCCAGCAGAGAAGGGGGCTCTGGGGCCAACGTCCTGACTTTC	CASREGGSGANVLTF
TRBV18	NA	TRBD2	TRBJ2-5	TGTGCCAGCTCACAGCAGACTAGCAGCCCGGAGACCCAGTACTTC	CASSQQTSSPETQYF
TRBV19	NA	NA	TRBJ2-6	TGTGCCAGTAGTGTATACAGGGAGTCGACCAACGTCCTGACTTTC	CASSVYRESTNVLTF
TRBV10-1	few	TRBD1	TRBJ2-2	TGCGCCAGCACCGGGACAGAGAACACCGGGGAGCTGTTTTTT	CASTGTENTGELFF
TRBV3-1/TRBV3-2	NA	TRBD1	TRBJ2-6	TGTGCCAGCAGCCACACCGGGACAGGGGTCTCTGGGGCCAACGTCCTGACTTTC	CASSHTGTGVSGANVLTF
TRBV30	NA	NA	TRBJ1-5	TGTGCCTGGAGTCGAAACGCGAATCAGCCCCAGCATTTT	CAWSRNANQPQHF
TRBV5-4	few	NA	TRBJ2-2	TGTGCCAGCAGCTTGGGTACCCCGAACACCGGGGAGCTGTTTTTT	CASSLGTPNTGELFF
TRBV28	NA	NA	TRBJ2-3	TGTGCCAGCAGTTTTGAGGGAGATACGCAGTATTTT	CASSFEGDTQYF
TRBV5-5	NA	NA	TRBJ2-3	TGTGCCAGCAGCTTGGGGCCACTTGATACGCAGTATTTT	CASSLGPLDTQYF
TRBV19	few	NA	TRBJ1-5	TGTGCCAGTATTGAGGGGAGACCTAATCAGCCCCAGCATTTT	CASIEGRPNQPQHF
TRBV28	few	TRBD1	TRBJ1-5	TGTGCCAGCATCAGGGGGGGGTTAGCGGCTCAGCCCCAGCATTTT	CASIRGGLAAQPQHF
TRBV30	NA	NA	TRBJ2-3	TGTGCCTGGAACCTAGCGAAGGGCACAGATACGCAGTATTTT	CAWNLAKGTDTQYF
TRBV6-1	NA	TRBD1	TRBJ1-1	TGTGCCAGCAGTGAAGCCCGGGACAGCTTCATGAACACTGAAGCTTTCTTT	CASSEARDSFMNTEAFF
TRBV7-9	NA	TRBD1	TRBJ2-1	TGTGCCAGCAGCCGACAGGGGAACGCCTACAATGAGCAGTTCTTC	CASSRQGNAYNEQFF
TRBV11-2	NA	TRBD2	TRBJ2-3	TGTGCCAGCAGCTTAGGGGCTAGCGGGGCCTCTAGCACAGATACGCAGTATTTT	CASSLGASGASSTDTQYF
TRBV27	NA	TRBD2	TRBJ2-3	TGTGCCAGCAGCTTGACTAGCGGGGGGAGGGGAGATACGCAGTATTTT	CASSLTSGGRGDTQYF
TRBV10-3	NA	TRBD2	TRBJ2-2	TGTGCCACCCGGGGGCGGGGGGACGGCACCGGGGAGCTGTTTTTT	CATRGRGDGTGELFF
TRBV25-1	NA	NA	TRBJ2-5	TGTGCCAGCAGTGAATTGAGGGGACCCCGAGAGACCCAGTACTTC	CASSELRGPRETQYF
TRBV4-1	NA	NA	TRBJ2-5	TGCGCCAGCAGCCAGCCGGGGTCTCTTGAGACCCAGTACTTC	CASSQPGSLETQYF
TRBV27	NA	NA	TRBJ2-6	TGTGCCAGCAGTTTCGGGGGAACTGGGGCCAACGTCCTGACTTTC	CASSFGGTGANVLTF
TRBV24-1	NA	NA	TRBJ2-1	TGTGCCACCAGTGATACCTCAGGTGGGTCCTACAATGAGCAGTTCTTC	CATSDTSGGSYNEQFF
TRBV7-9	NA	NA	TRBJ2-3	TGTGCCAGCACCCGGACTTACACAGATACGCAGTATTTT	CASTRTYTDTQYF
TRBV15	once	NA	TRBJ2-5	TGTGCCACCAGTAGGAACGGGAACCAAGAGACCCAGTACTTC	CATSRNGNQETQYF
TRBV2	NA	TRBD1	TRBJ2-2	TGTGCCAGCAAGGGACAGGCTAACACCGGGGAGCTGTTTTTT	CASKGQANTGELFF
TRBV24-1	once	TRBD1	TRBJ1-5	TGTGCCACCAGCGCTACAGGGGAGGGAAATCAGCCCCAGCATTTT	CATSATGEGNQPQHF
TRBV28	once	TRBD1	TRBJ1-2	TGTGCCAGCAGGCGTACAGGGGGTATCTATGGCTACACCTTC	CASRRTGGIYGYTF
TRBV5-1	NA	NA	TRBJ2-3	TGCGCCAGCAGCTTGGATGGCAGGGGTTACACAGATACGCAGTATTTT	CASSLDGRGYTDTQYF
TRBV5-4	NA	NA	TRBJ1-2	TGTGCCAGCAGCTTGGGATCGGAAAGCTATGGCTACACCTTC	CASSLGSESYGYTF
TRBV7-8	NA	NA	TRBJ1-5	TGTGCCAGCAGCTTCCGAACCCAGCAGCCCCAGCATTTT	CASSFRTQQPQHF
TRBV15	NA	NA	TRBJ2-5	TGTGCCACCAGCCCCGGCCCTAGGGCACAAGAGACCCAGTACTTC	CATSPGPRAQETQYF
TRBV5-1	NA	NA	TRBJ2-1	TGCGCCAGCAGCTTGGCCTCCCTTGCGAATGAGCAGTTCTTC	CASSLASLANEQFF
TRBV5-1	NA	NA	TRBJ2-6	TGCGCCAGCAGCTTGGCCTCAGGGGCCGGGGCCAACGTCCTGACTTTC	CASSLASGAGANVLTF
TRBV6-1	NA	NA	TRBJ1-2	TGTGCCAGCAGTGATAGGGGGGCGACAGGAAACTATGGCTACACCTTC	CASSDRGATGNYGYTF
TRBV4-1	NA	NA	TRBJ2-1	TGCGCCAGCAGCCAAGATACCCCCCTATATGAGCAGTTCTTC	CASSQDTPLYEQFF
TRBV5-1	NA	NA	TRBJ2-3	TGCGCCAGCAGCTTGACGACGGCACTCACAGATACGCAGTATTTT	CASSLTTALTDTQYF
TRBV19	few	NA	TRBJ1-5	TGTGCCAGTAGTATAGGTTGGCAGCCCCAGCATTTT	CASSIGWQPQHF
TRBV24-1	few	NA	TRBJ2-2	TGTGCCACCAGTGATTCGGTCACGAACACCGGGGAGCTGTTTTTT	CATSDSVTNTGELFF
TRBV11-2	NA	TRBD1	TRBJ1-1	TGTGCCAGCAGCTTAGTACCGGAGGGACAGGGGGCCGACACTGAAGCTTTCTTT	CASSLVPEGQGADTEAFF
TRBV10-2	few	NA	TRBJ1-2	TGCGCCAGCAGTGAGGCCTCCCGGGACGGATTACACTTC	CASSEASRDGLHF
TRBV3-1/TRBV3-2	NA	NA	TRBJ1-6	TGTGCCAGCAGCCAAGGGGTTCTCCAAAATCAGAATTCACCCCTCCACTTT	CASSQGVLQNQNSPLHF
TRBV7-2	NA	NA	TRBJ1-2	TGTGCCAGCACCGAAAGCTGGGAGTACTATGGCTACACCTTC	CASTESWEYYGYTF
TRBV6-1	NA	NA	TRBJ2-5	TGTGCCAGCAGTGAATATTGGGGCAGGCAAGAGACCCAGTACTTC	CASSEYWGRQETQYF
TRBV2	NA	TRBD2	TRBJ2-2	TGTGCCAGCGGGAGAGGGGTAGCGGGGGAGCGCAGGGAGCTGTTTTTT	CASGRGVAGERRELFF
TRBV19	NA	NA	TRBJ1-2	TGTGCCAGTAGTATGAGCGGCGGCCTGGGTGGCTACACCTTC	CASSMSGGLGGYTF